The clone carrying this T cell receptor beta chain occurred a few times. No antigen is known for it. Time point defined: newly diagnosed GD, antithyroid drugs for less than 3 months. Construction of the TCR library relied on RNA isolated from PBMCs. These data belong to a study of regulatory T cells in long-lasting Graves disease. Broader study findings: TRBV28 was favored in persistent disease, as were TRBJ1-2 and TRBJ2-5.

Library construction for TCR beta used iRepertoire HTBI primers and Arm-PCR of CDR3 regions. TCRdb itself ran the multiplex PCR reads through MiXCR, one entry per CDR3 protein. The table includes a few hundred thousand distinct CDR3 sequences, roughly 17% detected once. CDR3 length: 13 residues. Germline V gene sequence: CDR1 MDHEN, CDR2 SYDVKM. Trimming removed 8 bases from V and 7 bases from J; junction bases left unmatched: 4. Separately, the same data were catalogued under a study of T cells in Graves' hyperthyroidism and ophthalmopathy. This second study notes: In making diagnoses, clinical symptoms, serum thyroxine and TRAb, thyroid ultrasound and orbital computed tomography were all used.

The material sequenced was peripheral blood mononuclear cells (PBMCs), taken at new diagnosis, from a patient treated with antithyroid drugs. This clonotype was obtained from a man between 35 and 55 years old with Graves disease. The chain combines TRBV28 with TRBJ1-6; TRBD1 matches 8 bases. The CDR3 nucleotides are TGTGCCAGCCACCGGGACAGGAATTCACCCCTCCACTTT. Its translation is CASHRDRNSPLHF. The full variable domain, rest sourced from reference TRBV28 and TRBJ1-6, is DVKVTQSSRYLVKRTGEKVFLECVQDMDHENMFWYRQDPGLGLRLIYFSYDVKMKEKGDIPEGYSVSREKKERFSLILESASTNQTSMYLCASHRDRNSPLHFGNGTRLTVT.